Included here is one T cell receptor beta chain sequence, with context. One entry per CDR3 protein, called by TCRdb with MiXCR from the 5' RACE reads. The sample yields around 470,000 distinct CDR3 sequences, 20% seen once. This entry is derived from a study of T-cell memory formation after mild COVID-19. The germline V gene encodes CDR1 LNHNV and CDR2 YYDKDF (reference sequence). This CDR3 is built from 15 residues. V shed 5 bases and J shed 2 bases, with 15 bases lying between them. This rearrangement joins TRBV15 to TRBJ1-1; weak D call: TRBD1 (5 bases). The specimen sequenced was PBMCs or a T cell subset sorted from them (not recorded which). The clonotype was recovered from an adult woman who had mild COVID-19 (a few samples of this study predate the infection). Cell type and time point are not known. This CDR3 reads CATSAPGPGNTEAFF. CDR3 bases: TGTGCCACCAGCGCGCCGGGACCGGGTAACACTGAAGCTTTCTTT. The entire variable domain, with the rest obtained from reference TRBV15 and TRBJ1-1, is as follows: DAMVIQNPRYQVTQFGKPVTLSCSQTLNHNVMYWYQQKSSQAPKLLFHYYDKDFNNEADTPDNFQSRRPNTSFCFLDIRSPGLGDTAMYLCATSAPGPGNTEAFFGQGTRLTVV.